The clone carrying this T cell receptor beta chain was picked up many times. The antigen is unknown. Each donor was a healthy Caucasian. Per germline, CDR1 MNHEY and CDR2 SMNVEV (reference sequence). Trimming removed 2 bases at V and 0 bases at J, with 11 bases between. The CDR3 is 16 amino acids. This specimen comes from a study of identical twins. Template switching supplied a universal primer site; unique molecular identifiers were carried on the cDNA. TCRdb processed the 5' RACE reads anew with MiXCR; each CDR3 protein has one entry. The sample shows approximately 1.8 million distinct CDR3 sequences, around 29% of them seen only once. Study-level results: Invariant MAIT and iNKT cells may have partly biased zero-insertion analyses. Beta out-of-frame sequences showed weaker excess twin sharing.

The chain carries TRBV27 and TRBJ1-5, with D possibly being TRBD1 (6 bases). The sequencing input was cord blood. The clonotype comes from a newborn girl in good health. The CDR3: CASSLGGGYSNQPQHF. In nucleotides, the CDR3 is TGTGCCAGCAGTTTAGGGGGGGGCTATAGCAATCAGCCCCAGCATTTT.